This T cell receptor beta chain originates from a study of shared clonotypes between healthy human individuals. Trimming cost V 3 bases and J 0 bases; bases outside gene matches: 9. The CDR3 runs to 17 residues. Germline V gene sequence: CDR1 SGHRS, CDR2 YFSETQ. Evenly divided among several immunoSEQ plates was the genomic DNA of each subset. Measured with immunoSEQ multiplex PCR; TCRdb has only the in-frame clones, and not every one. The data hold 2 million or so clones, with roughly 94% observed a single time. Sequenced: naive CD4+ T cells sorted from blood. The sample's subset: CD45RA+ positively selected. The chain recombines TRBV5-1 with TRBJ1-1; TRBD1 matches 9 bases. This sequence was found in a man in his late teens or twenties in good health. CDR3 coding DNA: TGCGCCAGCAGCTCAGGACAGGGGAACATCGTGAACACTGAAGCTTTCTTT. It yields the protein CASSSGQGNIVNTEAFF.